Listed below are T cell receptor beta chains from one sample, sequenced in a study of T-cell reconstitution after alpha-beta-depleted transplantation in children. TCRdb ran MiXCR on the PCR reads and lists one entry per CDR3 protein. The table has roughly 200,000 distinct CDR3 sequences, less than 15% seen once. The source was PBMCs from the stem cell graft donor, collected from the stem cell graft. The receptors shown here come from a human donor who donated a stem cell graft to a child with acute lymphoblastic leukemia. Both conserved end residues are part of each CDR3. A D gene is named only where the DNA matches it firmly. For some rows the clone size is stated as once, few or many, or as a class when expanded; others skip it.

clone_size	v_call	j_call	d_call	cdr3_aa	cdr3_nt
many	TRBV7-8	TRBJ2-7	NA	CASSLVLGGREYEQYF	TGTGCCAGCAGCTTAGTCTTAGGGGGGCGGGAGTACGAGCAGTACTTC
few	TRBV20-1	TRBJ2-2	NA	CSARRGRNTGELFF	TGCAGTGCTAGACGGGGCCGGAACACCGGGGAGCTGTTTTTT
many	TRBV5-1	TRBJ2-6	NA	CASSLAGPGANVLTF	TGCGCCAGCAGCTTGGCGGGACCTGGGGCCAACGTCCTGACTTTC
many	TRBV5-1	TRBJ2-1	NA	CASSLGMALSFHEQFF	TGCGCCAGCAGCTTGGGTATGGCGTTGTCATTCCATGAGCAGTTCTTC
many	TRBV5-1	TRBJ1-1	NA	CASSLAGRQPNTEAFF	TGCGCCAGCAGCTTGGCCGGGAGGCAGCCGAACACTGAAGCTTTCTTT
NA	TRBV28	TRBJ1-1	NA	CASSSTPGRNTEAFF	TGTGCCAGCAGTTCCACGCCAGGTCGCAACACTGAAGCTTTCTTC
many	TRBV5-1	TRBJ2-3	TRBD2	CASSSSGEITDTQYF	TGCGCCAGCAGTTCTAGCGGGGAGATTACAGATACGCAGTATTTT
many	TRBV5-1	TRBJ2-1	NA	CASSLGARKDEQFF	TGCGCCAGCAGCTTGGGAGCTAGGAAGGATGAGCAGTTCTTC
few	TRBV20-1	TRBJ2-2	NA	CSARDQATGYTGELFF	TGCAGTGCTAGGGACCAAGCGACGGGGTACACCGGGGAGCTGTTTTTT
few	TRBV10-3	TRBJ2-1	TRBD2	CAISDEAGGGSYNEQFF	TGTGCCATCAGTGACGAAGCGGGAGGGGGATCCTACAATGAGCAGTTCTTC
NA	TRBV4-1	TRBJ1-1	NA	CASSQDSRMNTEAFF	TGCGCCAGCAGCCAAGATTCGCGGATGAACACTGAAGCTTTCTTT
NA	TRBV6-5	TRBJ1-2	NA	CASSYSTSLSYGYTF	TGTGCCAGCAGTTACTCGACCAGCCTCTCCTATGGCTACACCTTC
many	TRBV28	TRBJ2-3	TRBD2	CASSSMTSGSPTDTQYF	TGTGCCAGCAGCTCAATGACTAGCGGGAGCCCCACAGATACGCAGTATTTT
many	TRBV5-1	TRBJ1-3	NA	CASSLIPQGYAGNTIYF	TGCGCCAGCAGCTTAATTCCCCAGGGATATGCTGGAAACACCATATATTTT